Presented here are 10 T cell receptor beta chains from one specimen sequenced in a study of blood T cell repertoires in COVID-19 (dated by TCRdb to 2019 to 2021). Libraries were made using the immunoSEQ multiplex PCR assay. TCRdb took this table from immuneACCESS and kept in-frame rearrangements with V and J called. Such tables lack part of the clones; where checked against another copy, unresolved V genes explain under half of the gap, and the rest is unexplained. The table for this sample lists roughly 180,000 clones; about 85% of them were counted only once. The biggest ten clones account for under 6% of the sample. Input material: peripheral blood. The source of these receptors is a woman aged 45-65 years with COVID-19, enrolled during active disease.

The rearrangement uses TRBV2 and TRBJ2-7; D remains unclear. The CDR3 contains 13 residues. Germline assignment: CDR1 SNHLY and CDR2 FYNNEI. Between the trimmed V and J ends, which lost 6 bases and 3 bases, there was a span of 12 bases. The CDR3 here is CASRITPLYEQYF. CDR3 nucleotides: TGTGCCAGCAGGATCACTCCTCTCTACGAGCAGTACTTC.

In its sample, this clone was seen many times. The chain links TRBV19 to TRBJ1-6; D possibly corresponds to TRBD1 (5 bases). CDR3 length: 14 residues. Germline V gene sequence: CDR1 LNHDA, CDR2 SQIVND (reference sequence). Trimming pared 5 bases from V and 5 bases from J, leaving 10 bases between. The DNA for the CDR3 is TGTGCCAGTAGTGAGACAGCAAATAATTCACCCCTCCACTTT. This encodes CASSETANNSPLHF.

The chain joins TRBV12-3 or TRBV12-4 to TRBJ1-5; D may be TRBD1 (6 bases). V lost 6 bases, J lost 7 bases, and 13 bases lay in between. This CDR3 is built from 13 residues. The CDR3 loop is CASSLQGLQPQHF. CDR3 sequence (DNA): TGTGCCAGCAGCCTCCAGGGGCTCCAGCCCCAGCATTTT.

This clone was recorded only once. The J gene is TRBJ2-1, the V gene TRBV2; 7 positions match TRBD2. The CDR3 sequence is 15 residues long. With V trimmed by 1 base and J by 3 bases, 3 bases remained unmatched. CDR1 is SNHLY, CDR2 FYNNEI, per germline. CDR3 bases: TGTGCCAGCAGTGAAGGACTAGCCGACTACAATGAGCAGTTCTTC. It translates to CASSEGLADYNEQFF.

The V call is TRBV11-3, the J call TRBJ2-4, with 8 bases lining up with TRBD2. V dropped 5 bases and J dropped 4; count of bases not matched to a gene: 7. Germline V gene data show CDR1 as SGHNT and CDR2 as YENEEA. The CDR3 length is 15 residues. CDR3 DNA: TGTGCCAGCAGCCCTCAAACGGGGGGGAAAAACATTCAGTACTTC. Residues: CASSPQTGGKNIQYF.

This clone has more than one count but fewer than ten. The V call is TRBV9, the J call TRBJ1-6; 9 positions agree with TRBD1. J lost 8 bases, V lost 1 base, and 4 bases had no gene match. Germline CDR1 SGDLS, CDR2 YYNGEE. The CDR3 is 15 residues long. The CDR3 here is CASSVRTGVDSPLHF. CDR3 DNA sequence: TGTGCCAGCAGCGTAAGGACAGGGGTCGATTCACCCCTCCACTTT.

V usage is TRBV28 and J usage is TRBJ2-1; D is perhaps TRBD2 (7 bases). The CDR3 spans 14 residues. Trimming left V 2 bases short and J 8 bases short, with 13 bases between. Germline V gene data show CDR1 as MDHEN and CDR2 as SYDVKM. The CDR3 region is CASSLAGAVDEQFF. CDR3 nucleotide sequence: TGTGCCAGCAGTTTAGCGGGGGCTGTAGATGAGCAGTTCTTC.

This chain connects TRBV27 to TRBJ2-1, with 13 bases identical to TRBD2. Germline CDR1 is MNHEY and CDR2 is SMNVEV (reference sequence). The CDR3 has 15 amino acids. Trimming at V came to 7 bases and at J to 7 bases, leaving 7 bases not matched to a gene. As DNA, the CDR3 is TGTGCCAGCAACGAGGGACTAGCGGGGAGGAATGAGCAGTTCTTC. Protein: CASNEGLAGRNEQFF.

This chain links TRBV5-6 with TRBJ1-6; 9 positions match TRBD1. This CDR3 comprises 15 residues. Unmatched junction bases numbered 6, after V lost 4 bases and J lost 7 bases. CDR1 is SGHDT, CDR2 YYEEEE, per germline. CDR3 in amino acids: CASSQGQGRNSPLHF. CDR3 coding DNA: TGTGCCAGCAGCCAGGGACAGGGTAGGAATTCACCCCTCCACTTT.

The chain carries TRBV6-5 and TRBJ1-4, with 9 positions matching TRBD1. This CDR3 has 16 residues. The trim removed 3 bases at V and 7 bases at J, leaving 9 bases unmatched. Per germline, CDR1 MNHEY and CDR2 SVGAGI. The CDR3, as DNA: TGTGCCAGCAGTTATAAGCCCGGGACAGGGTTTGAAAAACTGTTTTTT. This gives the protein CASSYKPGTGFEKLFF.